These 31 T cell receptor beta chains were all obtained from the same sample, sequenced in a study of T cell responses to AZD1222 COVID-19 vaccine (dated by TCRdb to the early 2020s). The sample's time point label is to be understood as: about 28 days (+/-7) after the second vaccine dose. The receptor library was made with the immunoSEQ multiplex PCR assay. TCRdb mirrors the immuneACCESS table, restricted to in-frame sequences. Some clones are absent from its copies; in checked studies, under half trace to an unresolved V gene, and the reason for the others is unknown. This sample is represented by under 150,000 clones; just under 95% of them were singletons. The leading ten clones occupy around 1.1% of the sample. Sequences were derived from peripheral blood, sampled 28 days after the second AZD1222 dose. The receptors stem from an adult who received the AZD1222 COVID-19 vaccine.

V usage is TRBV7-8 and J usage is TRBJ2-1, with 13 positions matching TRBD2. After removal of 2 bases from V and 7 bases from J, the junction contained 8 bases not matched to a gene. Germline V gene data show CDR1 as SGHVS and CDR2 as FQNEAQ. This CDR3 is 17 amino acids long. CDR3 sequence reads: CASSLSGGTSGVNEQFF. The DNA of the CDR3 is TGTGCCAGCAGCTTATCCGGCGGGACTAGCGGGGTGAATGAGCAGTTCTTC.

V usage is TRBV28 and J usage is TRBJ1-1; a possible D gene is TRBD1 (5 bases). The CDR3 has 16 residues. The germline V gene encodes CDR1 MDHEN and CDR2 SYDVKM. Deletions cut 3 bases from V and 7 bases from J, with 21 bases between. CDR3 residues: CASSFSRGPPGNEAFF. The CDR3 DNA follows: TGTGCCAGCAGTTTCAGCCGGGGCCCTCCGGGAAATGAAGCTTTCTTT.

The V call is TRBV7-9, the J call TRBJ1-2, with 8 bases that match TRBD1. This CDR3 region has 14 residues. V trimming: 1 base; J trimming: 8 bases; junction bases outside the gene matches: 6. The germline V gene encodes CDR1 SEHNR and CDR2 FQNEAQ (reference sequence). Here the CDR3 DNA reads TGTGCCAGCAGCTTAGGTGGACAGGGAGACGGCTACACCTTC. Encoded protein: CASSLGGQGDGYTF. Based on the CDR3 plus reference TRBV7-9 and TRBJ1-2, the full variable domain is DTGVSQNPRHKITKRGQNVTFRCDPISEHNRLYWYRQTLGQGPEFLTYFQNEAQLEKSRLLSDRFSAERPKGSFSTLEIQRTEQGDSAMYLCASSLGGQGDGYTFGSGTRLTVV.

The CDR3 region has the DNA TGCGCCAGCAGCTGGGGGACACTGAGCTCCTACAATGAGCAGTTCTTC. This sequence encodes CASSWGTLSSYNEQFF. The chain recombines TRBV23-1 with TRBJ2-1; D possibly corresponds to TRBD1 (6 bases). TRBV23-1 is identified as an open reading frame with a role that is uncertain. V was trimmed by 6 bases and J by 0 bases, leaving 15 bases between them. This CDR3 spans 16 amino acids.

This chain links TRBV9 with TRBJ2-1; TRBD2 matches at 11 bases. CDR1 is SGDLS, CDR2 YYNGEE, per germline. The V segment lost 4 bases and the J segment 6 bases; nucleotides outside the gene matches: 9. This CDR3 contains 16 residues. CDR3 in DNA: TGTGCCAGCAGCCCGATAGCGGGAGGGCCCGGCAATGAGCAGTTCTTC. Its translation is CASSPIAGGPGNEQFF.

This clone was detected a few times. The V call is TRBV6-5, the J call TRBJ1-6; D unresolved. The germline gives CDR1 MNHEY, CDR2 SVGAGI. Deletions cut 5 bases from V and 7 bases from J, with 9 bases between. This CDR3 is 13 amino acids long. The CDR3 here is CASSTMGNSPLHF. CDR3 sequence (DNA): TGTGCCAGCAGTACCATGGGGAATTCACCCCTCCACTTT.

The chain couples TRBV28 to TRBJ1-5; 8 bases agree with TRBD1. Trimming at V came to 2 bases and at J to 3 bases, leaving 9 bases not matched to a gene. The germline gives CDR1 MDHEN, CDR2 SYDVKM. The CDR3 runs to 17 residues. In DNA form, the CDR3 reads TGTGCCAGCAGTTTACCCAAGGAACAGGGGGACAATCAGCCCCAGCATTTT. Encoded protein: CASSLPKEQGDNQPQHF.

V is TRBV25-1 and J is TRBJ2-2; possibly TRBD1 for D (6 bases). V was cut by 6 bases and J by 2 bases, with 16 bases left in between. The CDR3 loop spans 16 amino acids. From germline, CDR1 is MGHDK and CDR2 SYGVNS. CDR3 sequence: CASSPLGTSNTGELFF. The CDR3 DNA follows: TGTGCCAGCAGCCCGCTTGGGACAAGCAACACCGGGGAGCTGTTTTTT.

CDR3: CASGDNSYEQYF. DNA for the CDR3: TGTGCCAGCGGGGACAACTCCTACGAGCAGTACTTC. The V and J genes are TRBV7-8 and TRBJ2-7, with D perhaps TRBD1 (6 bases). The CDR3 is 12 amino acids. V was trimmed by 8 bases and J by 0 bases, leaving 8 bases between them. Germline assignment: CDR1 SGHVS and CDR2 FQNEAQ.

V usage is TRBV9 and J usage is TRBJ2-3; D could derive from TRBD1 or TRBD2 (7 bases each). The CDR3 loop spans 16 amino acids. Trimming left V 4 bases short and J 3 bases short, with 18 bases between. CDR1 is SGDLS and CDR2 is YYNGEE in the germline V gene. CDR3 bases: TGTGCCAGCAGCCCCAGGGAGGGGGCTTTGACAGATACGCAGTATTTT. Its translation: CASSPREGALTDTQYF.

CDR3 region: CASSLSGQGNTIYF. CDR3 sequence (DNA): TGCGCCAGCAGCTTAAGTGGACAGGGAAACACCATATATTTT. The J gene is TRBJ1-3, the V gene TRBV5-1; a weak D match, TRBD1 (6 bases). The germline CDR1 and CDR2 sequences are SGHRS and YFSETQ. V was shortened by 2 bases and J by 4 bases, with 10 bases between the two germline ends. This CDR3 comprises 14 residues.

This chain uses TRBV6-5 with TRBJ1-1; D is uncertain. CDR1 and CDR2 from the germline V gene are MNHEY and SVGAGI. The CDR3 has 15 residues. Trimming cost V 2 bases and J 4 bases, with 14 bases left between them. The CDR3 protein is CASSYDGKLGTEAFF. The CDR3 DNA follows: TGTGCCAGCAGTTACGATGGCAAATTGGGCACTGAAGCTTTCTTT.

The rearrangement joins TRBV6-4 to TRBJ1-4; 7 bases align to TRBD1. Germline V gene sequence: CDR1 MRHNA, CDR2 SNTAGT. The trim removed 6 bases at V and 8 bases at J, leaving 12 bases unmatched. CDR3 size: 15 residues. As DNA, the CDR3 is TGTGCCAGCAGCAACAGGGGTCGGCCGAGGGAAAAACTGTTTTTT. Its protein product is CASSNRGRPREKLFF.

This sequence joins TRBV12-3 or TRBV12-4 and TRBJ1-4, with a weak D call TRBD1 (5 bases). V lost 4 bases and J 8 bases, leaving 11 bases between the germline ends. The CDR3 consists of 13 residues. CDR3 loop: CASSWRRGEKLFF. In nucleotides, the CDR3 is TGTGCCAGCAGTTGGCGGAGGGGAGAAAAACTGTTTTTT.

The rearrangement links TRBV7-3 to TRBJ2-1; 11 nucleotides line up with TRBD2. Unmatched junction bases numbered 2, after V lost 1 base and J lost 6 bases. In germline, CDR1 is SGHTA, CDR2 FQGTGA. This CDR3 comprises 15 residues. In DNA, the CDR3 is TGTGCCAGCAGCTTAAGTAGCGGGAGGGCCAATGAGCAGTTCTTC. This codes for CASSLSSGRANEQFF.

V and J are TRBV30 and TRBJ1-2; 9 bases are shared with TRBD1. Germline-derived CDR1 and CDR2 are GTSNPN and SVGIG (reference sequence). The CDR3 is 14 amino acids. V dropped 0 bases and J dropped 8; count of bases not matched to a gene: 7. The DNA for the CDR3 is TGTGCCTGGAGTGTCTCTCGGACAGGGGTCGGCTACACCTTC. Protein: CAWSVSRTGVGYTF.

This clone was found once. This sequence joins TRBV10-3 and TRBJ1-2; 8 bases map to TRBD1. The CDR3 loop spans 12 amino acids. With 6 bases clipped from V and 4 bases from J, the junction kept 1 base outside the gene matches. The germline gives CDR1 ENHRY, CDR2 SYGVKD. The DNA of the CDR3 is TGTGCCATCAGGGGGACAGGCTATGGCTACACCTTC. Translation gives CAIRGTGYGYTF.

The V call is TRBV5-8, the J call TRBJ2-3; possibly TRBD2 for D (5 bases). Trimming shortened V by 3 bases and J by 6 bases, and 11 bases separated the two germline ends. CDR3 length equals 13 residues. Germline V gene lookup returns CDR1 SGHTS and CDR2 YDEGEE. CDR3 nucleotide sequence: TGTGCCAGCAGCTGGGCTACTAGGGATACGCAGTATTTT. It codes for CASSWATRDTQYF.

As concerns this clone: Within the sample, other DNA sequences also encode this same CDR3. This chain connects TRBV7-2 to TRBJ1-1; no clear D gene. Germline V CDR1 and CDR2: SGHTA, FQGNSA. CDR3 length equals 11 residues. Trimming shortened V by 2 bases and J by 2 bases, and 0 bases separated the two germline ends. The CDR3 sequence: CASSLNTEAFF. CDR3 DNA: TGTGCCAGCAGCTTAAACACTGAAGCTTTCTTT.

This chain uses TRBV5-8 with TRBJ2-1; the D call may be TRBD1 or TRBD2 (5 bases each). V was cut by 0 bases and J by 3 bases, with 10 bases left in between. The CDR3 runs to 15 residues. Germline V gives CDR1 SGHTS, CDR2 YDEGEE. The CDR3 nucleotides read TGTGCCAGCAGCTTGGGGGGGTATAACTACAATGAGCAGTTCTTC. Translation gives CASSLGGYNYNEQFF. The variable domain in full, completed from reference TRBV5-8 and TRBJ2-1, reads EAGVTQSPTHLIKTRGQQATLRCSPISGHTSVYWYQQALGLGLQFLLWYDEGEERNRGNFPPRFSGRQFPNYSSELNVNALELEDSALYLCASSLGGYNYNEQFFGPGTRLTVL.

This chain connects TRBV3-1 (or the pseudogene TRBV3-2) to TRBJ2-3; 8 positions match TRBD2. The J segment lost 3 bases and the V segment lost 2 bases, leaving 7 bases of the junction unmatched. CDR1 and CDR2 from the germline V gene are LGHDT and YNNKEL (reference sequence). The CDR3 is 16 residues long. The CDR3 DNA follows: TGTGCCAGCAGCCAAAGAGCGGGGGCGACAACAGATACGCAGTATTTT. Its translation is CASSQRAGATTDTQYF.

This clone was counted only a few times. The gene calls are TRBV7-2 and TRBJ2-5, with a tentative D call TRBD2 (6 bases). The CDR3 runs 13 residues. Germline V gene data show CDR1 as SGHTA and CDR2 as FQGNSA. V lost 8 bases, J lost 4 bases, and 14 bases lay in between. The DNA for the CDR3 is TGTGCCAGCGGAGGGGTGTTGGGAGAGACCCAGTACTTC. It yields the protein CASGGVLGETQYF.

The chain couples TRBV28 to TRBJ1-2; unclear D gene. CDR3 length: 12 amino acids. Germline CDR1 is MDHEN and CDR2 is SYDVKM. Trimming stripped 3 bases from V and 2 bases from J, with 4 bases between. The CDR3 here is CASSLENYGYTF. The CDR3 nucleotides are TGTGCCAGCAGTTTGGAAAACTATGGCTACACCTTC.

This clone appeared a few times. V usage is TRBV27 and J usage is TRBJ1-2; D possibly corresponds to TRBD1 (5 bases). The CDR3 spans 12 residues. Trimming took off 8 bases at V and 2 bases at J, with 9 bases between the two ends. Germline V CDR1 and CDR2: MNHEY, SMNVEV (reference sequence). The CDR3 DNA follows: TGTGCCAGCGGCGGGGGGAACTATGGCTACACCTTC. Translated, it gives CASGGGNYGYTF.

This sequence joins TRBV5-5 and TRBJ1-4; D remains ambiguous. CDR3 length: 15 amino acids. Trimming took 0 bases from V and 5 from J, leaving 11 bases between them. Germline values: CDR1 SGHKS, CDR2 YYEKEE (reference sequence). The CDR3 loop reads CASSLDDYYNEKLFF. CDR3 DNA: TGTGCCAGCAGCTTGGATGACTACTACAATGAAAAACTGTTTTTT.

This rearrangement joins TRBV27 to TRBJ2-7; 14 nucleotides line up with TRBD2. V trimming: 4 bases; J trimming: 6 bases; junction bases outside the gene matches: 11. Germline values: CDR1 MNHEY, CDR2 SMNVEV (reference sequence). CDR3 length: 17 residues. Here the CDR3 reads CASSSPRTSGGFTEQYF. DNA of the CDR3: TGTGCCAGCAGTTCCCCAAGGACTAGCGGGGGGTTCACCGAGCAGTACTTC.

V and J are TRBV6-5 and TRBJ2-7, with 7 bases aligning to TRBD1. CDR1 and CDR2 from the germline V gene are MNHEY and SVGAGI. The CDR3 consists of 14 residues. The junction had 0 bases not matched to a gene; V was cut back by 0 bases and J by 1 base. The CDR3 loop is CASSYSDRSYEQYF. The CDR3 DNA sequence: TGTGCCAGCAGTTACTCGGACAGGTCCTACGAGCAGTACTTC.

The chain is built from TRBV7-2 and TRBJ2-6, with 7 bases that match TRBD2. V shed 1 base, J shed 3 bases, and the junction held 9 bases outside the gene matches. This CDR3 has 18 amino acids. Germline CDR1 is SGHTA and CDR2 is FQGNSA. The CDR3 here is CASSLGYGRTSGANVLTF. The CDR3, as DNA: TGTGCCAGCAGCTTAGGTTACGGGAGGACGAGTGGGGCCAACGTCCTGACTTTC.

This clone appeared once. CDR3 bases: TGTGCCAGCAGTTTCCCCTCTGGGGCCAACGTCCTGACTTTC. It is translated as CASSFPSGANVLTF. This chain connects TRBV27 to TRBJ2-6; D gene ambiguous. The germline V gene has CDR1 MNHEY and CDR2 SMNVEV (reference sequence). The CDR3 has 14 residues. V gave up 3 bases and J gave up 0 bases, with 3 bases separating them.

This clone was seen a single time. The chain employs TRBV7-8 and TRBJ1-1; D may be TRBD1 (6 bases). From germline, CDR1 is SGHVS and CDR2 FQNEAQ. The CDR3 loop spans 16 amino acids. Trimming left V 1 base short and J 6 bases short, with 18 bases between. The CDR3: CASSLEPGTQGSEAFF. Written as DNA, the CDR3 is TGTGCCAGCAGCTTAGAGCCCGGGACCCAGGGGTCTGAAGCTTTCTTT.

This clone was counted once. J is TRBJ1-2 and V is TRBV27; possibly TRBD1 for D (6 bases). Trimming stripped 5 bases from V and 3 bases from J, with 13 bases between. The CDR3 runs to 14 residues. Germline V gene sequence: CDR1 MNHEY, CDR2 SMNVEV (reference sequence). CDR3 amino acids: CASSMTGWDYGYTF. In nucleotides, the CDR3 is TGTGCCAGCAGTATGACAGGATGGGACTATGGCTACACCTTC.